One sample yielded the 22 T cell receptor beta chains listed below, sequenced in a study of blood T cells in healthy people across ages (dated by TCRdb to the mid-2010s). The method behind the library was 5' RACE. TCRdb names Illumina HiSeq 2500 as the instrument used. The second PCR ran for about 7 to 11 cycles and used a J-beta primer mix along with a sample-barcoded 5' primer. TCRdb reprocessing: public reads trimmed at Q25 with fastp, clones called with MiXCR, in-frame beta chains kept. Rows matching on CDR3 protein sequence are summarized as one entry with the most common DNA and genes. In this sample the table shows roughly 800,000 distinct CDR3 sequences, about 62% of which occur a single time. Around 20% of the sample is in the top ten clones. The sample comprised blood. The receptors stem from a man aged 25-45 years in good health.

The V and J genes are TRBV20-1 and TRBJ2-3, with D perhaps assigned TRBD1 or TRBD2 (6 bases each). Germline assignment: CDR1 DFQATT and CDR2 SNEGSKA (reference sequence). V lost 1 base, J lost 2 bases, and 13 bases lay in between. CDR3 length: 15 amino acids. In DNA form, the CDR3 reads TGCAGTGCTAGAGGGCCGGGGGCCCCCACAGATACGCAGTATTTT. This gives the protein CSARGPGAPTDTQYF.

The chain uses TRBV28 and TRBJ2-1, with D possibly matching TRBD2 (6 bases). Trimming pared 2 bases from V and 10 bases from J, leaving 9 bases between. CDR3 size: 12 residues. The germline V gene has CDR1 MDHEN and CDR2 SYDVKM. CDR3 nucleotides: TGTGCCAGCAGTTTACGCGGGATAGAGCAGTTCTTC. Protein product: CASSLRGIEQFF.

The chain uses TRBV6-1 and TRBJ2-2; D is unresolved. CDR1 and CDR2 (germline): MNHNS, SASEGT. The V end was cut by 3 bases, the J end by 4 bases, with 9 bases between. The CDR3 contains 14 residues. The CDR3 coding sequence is TGTGCCAGCAGTGAGATACGGGTCACCGGGGAGCTGTTTTTT. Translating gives CASSEIRVTGELFF.

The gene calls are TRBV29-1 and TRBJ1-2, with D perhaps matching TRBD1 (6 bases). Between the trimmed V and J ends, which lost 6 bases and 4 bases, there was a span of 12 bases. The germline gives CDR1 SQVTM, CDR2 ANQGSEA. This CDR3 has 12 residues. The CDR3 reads CSVGGQSYGYTF. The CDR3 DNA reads TGCAGCGTGGGCGGACAGAGCTATGGCTACACCTTC.

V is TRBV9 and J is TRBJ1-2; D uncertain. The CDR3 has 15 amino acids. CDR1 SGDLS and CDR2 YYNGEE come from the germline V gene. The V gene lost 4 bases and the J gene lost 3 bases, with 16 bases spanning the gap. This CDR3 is CASSTTQGRYYGYTF. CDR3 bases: TGTGCCAGCAGCACAACGCAAGGGCGTTACTATGGCTACACCTTC.

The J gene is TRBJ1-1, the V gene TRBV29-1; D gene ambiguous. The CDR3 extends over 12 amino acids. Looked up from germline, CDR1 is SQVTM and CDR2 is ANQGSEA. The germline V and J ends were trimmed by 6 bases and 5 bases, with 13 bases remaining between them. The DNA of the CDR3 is TGCAGCGTCAAGAGGTCGGGGACTGAAGCTTTCTTT. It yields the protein CSVKRSGTEAFF.

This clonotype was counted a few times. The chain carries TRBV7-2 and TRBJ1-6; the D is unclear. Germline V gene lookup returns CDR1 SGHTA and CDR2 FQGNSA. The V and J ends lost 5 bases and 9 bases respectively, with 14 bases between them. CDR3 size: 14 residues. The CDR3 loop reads CASSGVLEGSPLHF. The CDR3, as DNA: TGTGCCAGCAGCGGTGTACTTGAAGGTTCACCCCTCCACTTT.

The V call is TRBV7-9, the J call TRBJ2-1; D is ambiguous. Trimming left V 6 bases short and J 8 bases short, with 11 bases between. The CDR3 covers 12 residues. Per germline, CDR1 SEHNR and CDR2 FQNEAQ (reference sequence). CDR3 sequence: CASSHWTDEQFF. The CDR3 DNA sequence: TGTGCCAGCAGTCATTGGACGGATGAGCAGTTCTTC. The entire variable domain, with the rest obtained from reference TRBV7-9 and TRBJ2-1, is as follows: DTGVSQNPRHKITKRGQNVTFRCDPISEHNRLYWYRQTLGQGPEFLTYFQNEAQLEKSRLLSDRFSAERPKGSFSTLEIQRTEQGDSAMYLCASSHWTDEQFFGPGTRLTVL.

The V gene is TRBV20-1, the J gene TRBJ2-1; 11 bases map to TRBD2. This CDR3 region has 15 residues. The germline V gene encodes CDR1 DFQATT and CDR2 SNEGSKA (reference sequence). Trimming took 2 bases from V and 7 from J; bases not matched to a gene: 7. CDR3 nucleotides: TGCAGTGCTAGACGGTTAGCGGGGGGGCATAATGAGCAGTTCTTC. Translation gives CSARRLAGGHNEQFF.

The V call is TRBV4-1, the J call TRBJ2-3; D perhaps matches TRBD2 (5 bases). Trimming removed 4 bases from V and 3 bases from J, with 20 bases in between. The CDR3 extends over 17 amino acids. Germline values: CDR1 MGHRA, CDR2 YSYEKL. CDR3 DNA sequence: TGCGCCAGCAGCCCCTCCGATCGGTCTCGGGGAACAGATACGCAGTATTTT. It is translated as CASSPSDRSRGTDTQYF.

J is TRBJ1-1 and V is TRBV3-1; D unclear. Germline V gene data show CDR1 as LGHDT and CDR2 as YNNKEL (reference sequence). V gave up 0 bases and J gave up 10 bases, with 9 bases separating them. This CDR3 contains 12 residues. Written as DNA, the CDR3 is TGTGCCAGCAGCCAAGATTTCCTGCCAGCTTTCTTT. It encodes CASSQDFLPAFF.

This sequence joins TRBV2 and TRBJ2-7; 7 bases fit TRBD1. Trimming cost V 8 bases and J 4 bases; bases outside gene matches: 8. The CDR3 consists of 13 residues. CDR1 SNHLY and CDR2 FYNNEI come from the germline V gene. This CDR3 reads CASVTGVGYEQYF. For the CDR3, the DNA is TGTGCCAGCGTTACAGGGGTGGGGTACGAGCAGTACTTC.

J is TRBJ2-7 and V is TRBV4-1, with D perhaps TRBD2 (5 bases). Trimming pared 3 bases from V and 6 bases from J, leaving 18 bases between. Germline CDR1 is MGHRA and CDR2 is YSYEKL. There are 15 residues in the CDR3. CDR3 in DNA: TGCGCCAGCAGCCAGATGATCACGGGGTTAGCCGAGCAGTACTTC. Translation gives CASSQMITGLAEQYF.

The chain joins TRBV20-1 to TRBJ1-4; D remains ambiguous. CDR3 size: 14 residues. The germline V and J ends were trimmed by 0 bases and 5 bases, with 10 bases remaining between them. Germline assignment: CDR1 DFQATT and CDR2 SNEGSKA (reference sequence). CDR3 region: CSARDRPVNEKLFF. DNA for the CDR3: TGCAGTGCTAGAGATAGGCCAGTCAATGAAAAACTGTTTTTT.

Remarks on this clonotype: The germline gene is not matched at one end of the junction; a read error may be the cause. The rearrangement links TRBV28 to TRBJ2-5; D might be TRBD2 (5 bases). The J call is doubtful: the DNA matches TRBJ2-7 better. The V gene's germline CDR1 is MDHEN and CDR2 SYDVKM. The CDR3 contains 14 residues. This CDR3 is CANSFVEGPYEQYF. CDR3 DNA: TGTGCCAACAGTTTTGTAGAGGGTCCGTACGAGCAGTACTTC.

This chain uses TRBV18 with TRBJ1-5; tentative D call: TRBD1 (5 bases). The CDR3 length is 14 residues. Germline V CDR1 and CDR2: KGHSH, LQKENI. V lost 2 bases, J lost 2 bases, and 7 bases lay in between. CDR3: CASSPRDGNQPQHF. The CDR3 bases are TGTGCCAGCTCACCAAGGGACGGCAATCAGCCCCAGCATTTT.

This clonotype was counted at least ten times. The CDR3 reads CASSLGGPGLPYGYTF. In nucleotides, the CDR3 is TGTGCCAGCAGCTTGGGTGGTCCGGGACTCCCCTATGGCTACACCTTC. This sequence joins TRBV5-5 and TRBJ1-2; a weak D match, TRBD1 (5 bases). Per the germline V gene, CDR1 is SGHKS and CDR2 is YYEKEE (reference sequence). There are 16 residues in the CDR3. V gave up 0 bases and J gave up 4 bases, with 16 bases separating them.

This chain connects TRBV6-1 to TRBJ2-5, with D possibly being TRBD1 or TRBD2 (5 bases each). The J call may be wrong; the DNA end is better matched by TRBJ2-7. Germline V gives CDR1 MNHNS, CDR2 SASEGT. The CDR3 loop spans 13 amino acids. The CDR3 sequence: CASSGTAFYEQYF. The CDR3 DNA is TGTGCCAGCAGCGGGACGGCATTCTACGAGCAGTACTTC.

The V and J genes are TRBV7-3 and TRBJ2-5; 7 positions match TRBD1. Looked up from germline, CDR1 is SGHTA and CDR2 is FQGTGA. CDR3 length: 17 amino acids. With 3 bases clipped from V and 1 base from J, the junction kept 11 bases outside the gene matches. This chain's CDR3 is CASSLFLRGRLQETQYF. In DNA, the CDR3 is TGTGCCAGCAGCTTGTTCCTGAGGGGGCGTCTCCAAGAGACCCAGTACTTC.

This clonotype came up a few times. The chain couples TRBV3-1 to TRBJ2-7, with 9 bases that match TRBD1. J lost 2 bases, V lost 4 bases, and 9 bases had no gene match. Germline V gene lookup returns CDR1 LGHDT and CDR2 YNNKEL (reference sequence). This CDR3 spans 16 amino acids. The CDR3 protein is CASSPVEGQGPYEQYF. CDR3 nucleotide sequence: TGTGCCAGCAGCCCAGTTGAAGGACAGGGGCCCTACGAGCAGTACTTC.

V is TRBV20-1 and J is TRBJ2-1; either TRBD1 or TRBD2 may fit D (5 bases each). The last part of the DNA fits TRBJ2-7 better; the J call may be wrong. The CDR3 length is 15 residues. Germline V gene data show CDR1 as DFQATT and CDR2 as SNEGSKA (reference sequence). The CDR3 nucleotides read TGCAGTGCTGGCTCCGGGACCCCCTCCTACAATGAGCAGTACTTC. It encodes CSAGSGTPSYNEQYF.

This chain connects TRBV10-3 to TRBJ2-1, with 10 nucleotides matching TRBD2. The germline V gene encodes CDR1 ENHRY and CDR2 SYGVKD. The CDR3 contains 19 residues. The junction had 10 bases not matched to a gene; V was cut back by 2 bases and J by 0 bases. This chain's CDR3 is CAISENLAGDHSSYNEQFF. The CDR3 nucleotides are TGTGCCATCAGTGAGAATCTAGCGGGGGACCACAGCTCCTACAATGAGCAGTTCTTC.